This is a list of T cell receptor beta chains from one sample in a study of T cell responses to AZD1222 COVID-19 vaccine. Data came from immunoSEQ multiplex PCR; TCRdb stores just in-frame clones and leaves some out. The sample holds nearly 80,000 clones, 80% seen once. The starting material was peripheral blood, obtained on day 0 of AZD1222 vaccination. These receptors came from an adult in good health. Both conserved end residues are part of each CDR3. The D gene is left open where the match is weak. Clone size appears in some rows only: once, few, many, or a class for an expanded clone.

d_gene	abundance	v_gene	j_gene	CDR3nt	CDR3aa
.	.	TRBV5-1	TRBJ2-5	TGCGCCAGCAGCTTCCCTGCACTAGCTGGGGCTAGAGAGACCCAGTACTTC	CASSFPALAGARETQYF
.	.	TRBV5-5	TRBJ1-6	TGTGCCAGCAGCTTGGTAGATAATTCACCCCTCCACTTT	CASSLVDNSPLHF
.	.	TRBV5-1	TRBJ2-7	TGCGCCAGCGGGGCCGGGACCCAACTTCCGTCCTACGAGCAGTACTTC	CASGAGTQLPSYEQYF
TRBD2	.	TRBV11-1	TRBJ2-2	TGTGCCAGCAGCTCAAGGACTAGCAAGGGCGGGGAGCTGTTTTTT	CASSSRTSKGGELFF
.	.	TRBV27	TRBJ1-6	TGTGCCAGCAGATCCGGGGGTTCACCCCTCCACTTT	CASRSGGSPLHF
.	.	TRBV19	TRBJ2-3	TGTGCCAGTAGGCCAGGGGGGTGGGCAGATACGCAGTATTTT	CASRPGGWADTQYF
TRBD1	.	TRBV5-1	TRBJ2-3	TGCGCCACCGCTCGGCTCGGGACAGAGACAGATACGCAGTATTTT	CATARLGTETDTQYF
TRBD2	.	TRBV27	TRBJ2-1	TGTGCCAGCAGTCGACTAGCGGTCAATCGAGGTGAGCAGTTCTTC	CASSRLAVNRGEQFF
.	.	TRBV2	TRBJ1-2	TGTGCCAGCAGTGAAGCGGGAAATGGCTACACCTTC	CASSEAGNGYTF
TRBD2	once	TRBV9	TRBJ2-1	TGTGCCAGCAGCGTAGCAGGCGGGAGGAAATACAATGAGCAGTTCTTC	CASSVAGGRKYNEQFF
.	.	TRBV30	TRBJ2-1	TGTGCCTGGAGTGTAACGCGGAACTCCCGCAATGAGCAGTTCTTC	CAWSVTRNSRNEQFF
TRBD1	once	TRBV18	TRBJ1-1	TGTGCCAGCTCAGCGGGACAGGGGTTAGTCGGCACTGAAGCTTTCTTT	CASSAGQGLVGTEAFF
TRBD2	.	TRBV19	TRBJ2-5	TGTGCCAGTAGCGCGGGACTAGCGGCTCAAGAGACCCAGTACTTC	CASSAGLAAQETQYF
.	.	TRBV27	TRBJ2-7	TGTGCCAGCAGGAGCGCGGGGAGTGCCTACGAGCAGTACTTC	CASRSAGSAYEQYF
.	.	TRBV11-3	TRBJ1-1	TGTGCCAGCAGTGTATCCTGGACCACTGAAGCTTTCTTT	CASSVSWTTEAFF
.	.	TRBV6-5	TRBJ1-6	TGTGCCAGCAGCTCGGCCCTCGGACAGCAACCCCTCCACTTT	CASSSALGQQPLHF
TRBD2	.	TRBV5-4	TRBJ2-1	TGTGCCAGCAGCTTTGGGCTAGCGGGAGTCAATGAGCAGTTCTTC	CASSFGLAGVNEQFF
.	few	TRBV2	TRBJ1-2	TGTGCCAGCAGTCGAGCTACCTCTAACTATGGCTACACCTTC	CASSRATSNYGYTF
.	few	TRBV4-1	TRBJ2-1	TGCGCCAGCAGCCAAGGAACACTAAGCTCCTACAATGAGCAGTTCTTC	CASSQGTLSSYNEQFF
.	.	TRBV6-5	TRBJ1-1	TGTGCCAGCAGGGGGGACACTTTTGAAGCTTTCTTT	CASRGDTFEAFF
TRBD2	few	TRBV5-1	TRBJ2-5	TGCGCCAGCAGCTTGGTGGCGGGAGGGCCGGAAGAGACCCAGTACTTC	CASSLVAGGPEETQYF
.	.	TRBV11-2	TRBJ1-6	TGTGCCAGCAGCTTAGCCCCCCGGGGCGAGCGGGGTTCACCCCTCCACTTT	CASSLAPRGERGSPLHF
.	.	TRBV4-2	TRBJ1-1	TGTGCCAGCAGCCAAATAATGGGGTCTTTACGGTCGGGGAAAAACACTGAAGCTTTCTTT	CASSQIMGSLRSGKNTEAFF
.	once	TRBV15	TRBJ1-1	TGTGCCACCAGCTCAGGGTGGGTGAACACTGAAGCTTTCTTT	CATSSGWVNTEAFF
.	.	TRBV5-4	TRBJ2-1	TGTGCCAGCAGCTTGGCCGGTATGGCAGGCTCCTACAATGAGCAGTTCTTC	CASSLAGMAGSYNEQFF
.	.	TRBV29-1	TRBJ2-6	TGCAGCGTCGGACTGACTTCTGGGGCCAACGTCCTGACTTTC	CSVGLTSGANVLTF
.	.	TRBV30	TRBJ1-3	TGTGCCTGGAGTGTACAAGGTGTAAACTCTGGAAACACCATATATTTT	CAWSVQGVNSGNTIYF